Listed below are T cell receptor beta chains from one sample, sequenced in a study of beta chain features in type 1 diabetes. Some clones are missing from TCRdb's copy, which holds only in-frame ones; the method was immunoSEQ multiplex PCR. The sample carries about 660,000 clones, over 11% recorded once. The sequencing sample was made of naive CD4+ T cells from blood. These receptors originate from a young man with type 1 diabetes. Each CDR3 is given with its conserved first and last residue. A D gene is named only where the DNA matches it firmly. Clone size appears in some rows only: once, few, many, or a class for an expanded clone.

>TRBD2|few|TRBJ2-7|TRBV30|15
CAWSVRAGGPGEQYF
TGTGCCTGGAGTGTACGTGCGGGAGGGCCGGGAGAGCAGTACTTC
>TRBD2|.|TRBJ2-7|TRBV30|13
CACTSGSTYEQYF
TGTGCCTGTACTAGCGGGAGTACCTACGAGCAGTACTTC
>.|.|TRBJ2-3|TRBV30|15
CAWSVTGTSTDTQYF
TGTGCCTGGAGTGTTACAGGGACTAGCACAGATACGCAGTATTTT
>.|few|TRBJ1-1|TRBV9|15
CASSVFRVLNTEAFF
TGTGCCAGCAGCGTATTTAGGGTCCTGAACACTGAAGCTTTCTTT
>.|few|TRBJ2-1|TRBV27|15
CASSLAGGDQNEQFF
TGTGCCAGCAGTTTGGCCGGGGGCGATCAGAATGAGCAGTTCTTC
>TRBD2|.|TRBJ2-7|TRBV7-2|13
CASSFVSGSEQYF
TGTGCCAGCAGCTTCGTTAGCGGGTCCGAGCAGTACTTC
>.|.|TRBJ1-1|TRBV18|15
CASSPTGILNTEAFF
TGTGCCAGCTCGCCGACAGGAATATTGAACACTGAAGCTTTCTTT
>.|.|TRBJ2-3|TRBV4-3|16
CASSHLQRTSTDTQYF
TGCGCCAGCAGCCACCTCCAGAGAACTAGCACAGATACGCAGTATTTT
>TRBD2|.|TRBJ2-1|TRBV7-9|15
CASSLLGGSNNEQFF
TGTGCCAGCAGCTTACTCGGGGGGTCTAACAATGAGCAGTTCTTC
>.|.|TRBJ2-3|TRBV4-2|16
CASSQKGGSLTDTQYF
TGTGCCAGCAGCCAGAAAGGGGGTTCACTCACAGATACGCAGTATTTT
>.|.|TRBJ2-5|TRBV7-2|12
CASSPYRETQYF
TGTGCCAGCAGCCCGTACAGGGAGACCCAGTACTTC
>.|.|TRBJ2-3|TRBV4-2|15
CASSQAGPTGTPQYF
TGTGCCAGCAGCCAAGCTGGACCTACCGGTACTCCTCAGTATTTT
>.|few|TRBJ2-1|TRBV9|15
CASSPGLGYSNEQFF
TGTGCCAGCAGCCCCGGGTTAGGGTACTCCAATGAGCAGTTCTTC
>.|.|TRBJ2-5|TRBV6-5|13
CASRFWDQETQYF
TGTGCCAGCAGGTTCTGGGACCAAGAGACCCAGTACTTC
>.|.|TRBJ2-5|TRBV28|15
CASSFGTGLIETQYF
TGTGCCAGCAGTTTTGGGACGGGGTTGATAGAGACCCAGTACTTC
>.|few|TRBJ2-1|TRBV7-6|12
CASSLGRSPQFF
TGTGCCAGCAGCTTAGGACGTTCCCCGCAGTTCTTC
>TRBD2|.|TRBJ2-5|TRBV7-8|13
CAIFRGLDGTQYF
TGTGCTATTTTCCGGGGACTAGACGGGACCCAGTACTTC
>.|.|TRBJ2-1|TRBV9|15
CASSPRAGEYNEQFF
TGTGCCAGCAGCCCTCGAGCGGGTGAATACAATGAGCAGTTCTTC
>.|.|TRBJ2-1|TRBV5-4|16
CASSPKASSSYNEQFF
TGTGCCAGCAGCCCCAAAGCCTCGAGCTCCTACAATGAGCAGTTCTTC
>TRBD1|few|TRBJ2-5|TRBV29-1|13
CSGLGQARTSQYF
TGCAGCGGTCTCGGACAGGCGAGAACCTCCCAGTACTTC
>.|.|TRBJ2-7|TRBV7-2|14
CASSARTAPYEQYF
TGTGCCAGCAGCGCCCGGACAGCCCCCTACGAGCAGTACTTC
>TRBD2|few|TRBJ2-5|TRBV30|13
CAWEPGGRETQYF
TGTGCCTGGGAACCGGGGGGGCGAGAGACCCAGTACTTC
>.|few|TRBJ2-5|TRBV28|15
CASSFQAIHQETQYF
TGTGCCAGCAGTTTCCAAGCGATACACCAAGAGACCCAGTACTTC
>.|.|TRBJ1-1|TRBV30|13
CAGSAGQPNEAFF
TGTGCCGGAAGTGCGGGACAACCCAATGAAGCTTTCTTT
>.|.|TRBJ2-7|TRBV5-1|14
CASSLDGRNYEQYF
TGCGCCAGCAGCTTGGACGGTCGAAACTACGAGCAGTACTTC
>.|few|TRBJ1-1|TRBV20-1|11
CSARARNEAFF
TGCAGTGCTAGAGCGCGGAATGAAGCTTTCTTT
>.|few|TRBJ2-3|TRBV27|14
CASRLGLREITQYF
TGTGCCAGCAGGTTAGGGCTGAGGGAAATAACGCAGTATTTT
>.|few|TRBJ2-5|TRBV28|13
CASTLGREGTQYF
TGTGCCAGCACTTTGGGGCGAGAAGGGACCCAGTACTTC
>.|.|TRBJ2-1|TRBV5-4|16
CASSLVGASGVNEQFF
TGTGCCAGCAGCTTGGTAGGGGCTTCGGGAGTAAATGAGCAGTTCTTC
>.|.|TRBJ1-1|TRBV7-2|13
CASSPRGQTEAFF
TGTGCCAGCAGCCCGAGAGGACAGACAGAAGCTTTCTTT
>TRBD1|.|TRBJ2-7|TRBV29-1|12
CSGGQGTYEQYF
TGCAGCGGCGGACAGGGGACCTACGAGCAGTACTTC
>.|few|TRBJ2-1|TRBV11-2|15
CASSPIGTTYNEQFF
TGTGCCAGCAGTCCAATCGGGACAACTTACAATGAGCAGTTCTTC
>TRBD1|.|TRBJ1-1|TRBV28|14
CASSTGGWGTEAFF
TGTGCCAGCAGTACAGGGGGCTGGGGCACTGAAGCTTTCTTT
>.|.|TRBJ2-3|TRBV2|14
CASKGGPSTDTQYF
TGTGCCAGCAAAGGCGGACCTAGCACAGATACGCAGTATTTT
>.|few|TRBJ2-6|TRBV30|14
CAGGGRSGANVLTF
TGTGCCGGAGGGGGGCGCTCTGGGGCCAACGTCCTGACTTTC
>.|few|TRBJ2-7|TRBV6-1|14
CASSVGTTSYEQYF
TGTGCCAGCAGTGTCGGGACCACCTCCTACGAGCAGTACTTC
>.|few|TRBJ1-2|TRBV4-1|16
CASSQDDRIGGYGYTF
TGCGCCAGCAGCCAAGACGACCGCATTGGGGGGTATGGCTACACCTTC
>.|few|TRBJ2-7|TRBV6-5|15
CASSYSRGKRYEQYF
TGTGCCAGCAGTTACTCGAGAGGGAAGCGCTACGAGCAGTACTTC
>.|.|TRBJ2-3|TRBV29-1|14
CSVLGGRVTDTQYF
TGCAGCGTTTTAGGGGGAAGGGTCACAGATACGCAGTATTTT
>.|.|TRBJ2-7|TRBV15|20
CATSRELGESSREGSYEQYF
TGTGCCACCAGCAGAGAATTGGGAGAAAGTTCTCGAGAAGGCTCCTACGAGCAGTACTTC
>.|few|TRBJ1-1|TRBV28|15
CASILGITGGTEAFF
.
>.|few|TRBJ2-3|TRBV29-1|15
CSVVARTQGLHTQYF
TGCAGCGTTGTAGCGAGAACCCAGGGTTTGCATACGCAGTATTTT
>.|.|TRBJ1-1|TRBV29-1|13
CSGKQGPDTEAFF
TGCAGCGGAAAACAGGGACCCGACACTGAAGCTTTCTTT
>.|few|TRBJ2-7|TRBV30|12
CAWSETNYEQYF
TGTGCCTGGAGTGAGACCAACTACGAGCAGTACTTC
>.|few|TRBJ2-5|TRBV10-3|13
CAISGTEGETQYF
TGTGCCATCAGTGGGACCGAGGGGGAGACCCAGTACTTC
>TRBD1|few|TRBJ2-7|TRBV30|13
CAWNTGGSGEQYF
TGTGCCTGGAACACAGGGGGTTCGGGCGAGCAGTACTTC
>.|.|TRBJ1-6|TRBV4-3|17
CASSLLPGNVGNSPLHF
TGCGCCAGCAGCCTCCTTCCGGGGAATGTAGGTAATTCACCCCTCCACTTT
>.|.|TRBJ1-3|TRBV29-1|13
CSVSDFSGNTIYF
TGCAGCGTAAGCGACTTCTCTGGAAACACCATATATTTT